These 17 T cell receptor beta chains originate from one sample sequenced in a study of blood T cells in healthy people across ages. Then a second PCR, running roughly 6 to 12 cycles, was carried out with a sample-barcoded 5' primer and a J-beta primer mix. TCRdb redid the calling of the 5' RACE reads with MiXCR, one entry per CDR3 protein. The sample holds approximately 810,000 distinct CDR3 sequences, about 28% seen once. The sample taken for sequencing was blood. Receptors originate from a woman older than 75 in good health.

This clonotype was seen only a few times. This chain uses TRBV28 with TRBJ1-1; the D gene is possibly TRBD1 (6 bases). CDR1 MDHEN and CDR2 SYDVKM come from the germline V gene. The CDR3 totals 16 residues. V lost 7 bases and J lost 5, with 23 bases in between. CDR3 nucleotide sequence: TGTGCCAGCACCACTCACACCAGGGGCTATTTGACTGAAGCTTTCTTT. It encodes CASTTHTRGYLTEAFF.

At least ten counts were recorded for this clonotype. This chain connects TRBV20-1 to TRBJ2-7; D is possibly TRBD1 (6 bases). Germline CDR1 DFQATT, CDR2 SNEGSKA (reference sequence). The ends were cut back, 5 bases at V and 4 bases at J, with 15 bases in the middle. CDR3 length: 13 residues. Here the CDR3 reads CSAARQASYEQYF. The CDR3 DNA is TGCAGTGCTGCCCGACAGGCGTCATACGAGCAGTACTTC.

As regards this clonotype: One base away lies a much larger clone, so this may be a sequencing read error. This CDR3 is CANSPPDRYTDTQYF. The CDR3 bases are TGTGCCAACTCACCACCGGACAGGTACACAGATACGCAGTATTTT. This chain uses TRBV18 with TRBJ2-3; TRBD1 matches at 7 bases. Germline V lookup: CDR1 KGHSH, CDR2 LQKENI. The CDR3 extends over 15 amino acids.

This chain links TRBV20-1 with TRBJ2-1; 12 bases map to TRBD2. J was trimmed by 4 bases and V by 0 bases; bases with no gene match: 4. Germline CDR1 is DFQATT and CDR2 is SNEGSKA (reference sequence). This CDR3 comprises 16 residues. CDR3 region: CSARDLTSGSYNEQFF. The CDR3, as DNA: TGCAGTGCTAGAGATCTGACTAGCGGGAGTTACAATGAGCAGTTCTTC.

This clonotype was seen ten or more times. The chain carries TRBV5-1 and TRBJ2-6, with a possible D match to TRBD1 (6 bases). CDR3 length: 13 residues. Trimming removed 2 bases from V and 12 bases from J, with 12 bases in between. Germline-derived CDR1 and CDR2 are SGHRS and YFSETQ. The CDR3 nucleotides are TGCGCCAGCAGCTTCGCCCGAGGGGGCGTCCTGACTTTC. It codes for CASSFARGGVLTF. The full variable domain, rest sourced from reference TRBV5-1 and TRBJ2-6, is KAGVTQTPRYLIKTRGQQVTLSCSPISGHRSVSWYQQTPGQGLQFLFEYFSETQRNKGNFPGRFSGRQFSNSRSEMNVSTLELGDSALYLCASSFARGGVLTFGAGSRLTVL.

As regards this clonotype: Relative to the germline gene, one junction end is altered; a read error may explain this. The DNA for the CDR3 is TGTGCCAGCAGTTTAAAAGGGGGAGGGACAGAGCACTTC. Protein: CASSLKGGGTEHF. V usage is TRBV12-3 or TRBV12-4 and J usage is TRBJ2-7; D may match TRBD1 or TRBD2 (7 bases each). This CDR3 comprises 13 residues.

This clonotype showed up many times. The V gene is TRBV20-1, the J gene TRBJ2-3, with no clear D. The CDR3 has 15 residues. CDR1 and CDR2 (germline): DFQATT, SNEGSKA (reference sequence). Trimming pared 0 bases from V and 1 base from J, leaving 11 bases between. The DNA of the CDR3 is TGCAGTGCTAGAGATTTGGGCTGGGGCACAGATACGCAGTATTTT. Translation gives CSARDLGWGTDTQYF.

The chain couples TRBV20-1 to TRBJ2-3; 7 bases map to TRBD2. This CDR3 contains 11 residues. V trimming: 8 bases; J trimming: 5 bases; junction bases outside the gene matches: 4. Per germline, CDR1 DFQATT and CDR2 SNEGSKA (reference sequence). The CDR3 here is CSNGGGDTQYF. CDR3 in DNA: TGCAGTAATGGGGGGGGAGATACGCAGTATTTT.

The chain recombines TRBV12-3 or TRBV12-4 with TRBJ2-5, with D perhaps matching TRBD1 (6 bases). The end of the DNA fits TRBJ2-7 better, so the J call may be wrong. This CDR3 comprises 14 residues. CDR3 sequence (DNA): TGTGCCAGCACCCCTTCGACAGGACCCTACGAGCAGTACTTC. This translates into CASTPSTGPYEQYF.

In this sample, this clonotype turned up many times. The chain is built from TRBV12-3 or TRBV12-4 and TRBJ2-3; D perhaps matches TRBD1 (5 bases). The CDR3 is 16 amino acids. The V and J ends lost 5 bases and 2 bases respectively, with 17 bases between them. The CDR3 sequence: CASSVRPSGHTDTQYF. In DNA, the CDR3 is TGTGCCAGCAGTGTTCGCCCTTCAGGACACACAGATACGCAGTATTTT.

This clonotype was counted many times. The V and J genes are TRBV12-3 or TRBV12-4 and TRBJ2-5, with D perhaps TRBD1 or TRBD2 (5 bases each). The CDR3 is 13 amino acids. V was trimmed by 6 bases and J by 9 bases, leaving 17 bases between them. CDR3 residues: CASSRDVPDAQYF. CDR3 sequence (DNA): TGTGCCAGCAGCCGGGACGTCCCGGATGCCCAGTACTTC.

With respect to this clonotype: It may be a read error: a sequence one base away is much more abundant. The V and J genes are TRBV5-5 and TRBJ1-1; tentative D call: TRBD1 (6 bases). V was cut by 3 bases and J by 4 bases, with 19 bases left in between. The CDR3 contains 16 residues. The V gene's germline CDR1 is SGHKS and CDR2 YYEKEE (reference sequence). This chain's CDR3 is CASSSEQGRGATEAFF. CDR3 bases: TGTGCCAGCAGCTCGGAACAGGGTAGGGGCGCCACTGAAGCTTTCTTT.

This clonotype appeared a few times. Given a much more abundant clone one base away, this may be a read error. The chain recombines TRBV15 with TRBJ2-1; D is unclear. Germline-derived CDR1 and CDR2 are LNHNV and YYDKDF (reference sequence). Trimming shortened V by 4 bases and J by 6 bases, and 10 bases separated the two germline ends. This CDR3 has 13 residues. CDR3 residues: CATSTIRTNEQFF. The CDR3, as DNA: TGTGCCACCAGCACCATAAGGACCAATGAGCAGTTCTTC.

The CDR3 coding sequence is TGTGCCAGCAGTTACTCCGTTAGATATGGCTACACCTTC. It encodes CASSYSVRYGYTF. The V gene is TRBV6-6, the J gene TRBJ1-2, with no clear D. V was pared by 0 bases and J by 5 bases, with 7 bases between. CDR1 MNHNY and CDR2 SVGAGI come from the germline V gene (reference sequence). The CDR3 is 13 amino acids.

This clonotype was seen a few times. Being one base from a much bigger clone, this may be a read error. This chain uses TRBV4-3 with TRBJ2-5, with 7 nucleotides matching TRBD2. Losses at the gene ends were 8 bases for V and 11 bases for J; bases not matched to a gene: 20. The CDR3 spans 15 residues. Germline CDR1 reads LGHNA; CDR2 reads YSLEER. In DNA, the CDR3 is TGCGCCAGCCAACGGGACTACCTAGTCGCGGGTGAGCAGTACTTC. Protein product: CASQRDYLVAGEQYF.

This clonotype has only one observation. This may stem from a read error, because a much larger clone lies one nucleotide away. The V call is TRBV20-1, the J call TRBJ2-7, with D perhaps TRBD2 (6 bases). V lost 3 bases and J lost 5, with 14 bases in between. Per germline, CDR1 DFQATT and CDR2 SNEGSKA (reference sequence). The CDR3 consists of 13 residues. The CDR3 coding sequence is TGCAGTGCTAGTTTGCCGGGGAGGCACGAGCAGTACTTC. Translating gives CSASLPGRHEQYF.

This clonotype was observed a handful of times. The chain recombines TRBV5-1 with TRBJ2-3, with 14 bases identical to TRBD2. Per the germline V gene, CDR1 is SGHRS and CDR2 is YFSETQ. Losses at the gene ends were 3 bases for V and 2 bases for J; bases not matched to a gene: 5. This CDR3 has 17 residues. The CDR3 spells CASSSTSGGANTDTQYF. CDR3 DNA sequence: TGCGCCAGCAGCTCGACTAGCGGGGGGGCTAACACAGATACGCAGTATTTT.